The 3 T cell receptor beta chains below all came from one sample that was sequenced in a study of radiotherapy plus CTLA-4 blockade in lung cancer. Measured with immunoSEQ multiplex PCR; TCRdb has only the in-frame clones, and not every one. The table records 50,000 to 60,000 clones, less than 85% of them present only once. The source material was peripheral blood, sampled from a patient treated with radiotherapy plus ipilimumab. These receptors all stem from a human donor with non-small cell lung cancer who had a complete response to radiotherapy plus ipilimumab.

The rearrangement uses TRBV9 and TRBJ2-4; 11 bases agree with TRBD2. Germline V gene lookup returns CDR1 SGDLS and CDR2 YYNGEE. V lost 0 bases and J lost 0; bases outside the gene matches: 8. The length of the CDR3 is 19 residues. The CDR3 DNA reads as TGTGCCAGCAGCGTAGACGAGACTAGCGGGGTCTTAGCCAAAAACATTCAGTACTTC. This encodes CASSVDETSGVLAKNIQYF.

The chain carries TRBV11-2 and TRBJ1-1; 7 bases fit TRBD1. Germline-derived CDR1 and CDR2 are SGHAT and FQNNGV. This CDR3 has 16 residues. V shed 5 bases and J 1 base; nucleotides not matched to a gene: 10. The CDR3 loop reads CASSPVQGWENTEAFF. The CDR3 DNA reads TGTGCCAGCAGCCCGGTACAGGGGTGGGAGAACACTGAAGCTTTCTTT.

The sample holds a few counts of this clone. The V gene is TRBV18, the J gene TRBJ1-1; the D is unclear. V was clipped by 4 bases and J by 3 bases, with 9 bases between them. Germline V CDR1 and CDR2: KGHSH, LQKENI. This CDR3 spans 13 amino acids. This CDR3 is CASSQARDTEAFF. CDR3 DNA: TGTGCCAGCTCACAAGCGAGGGACACTGAAGCTTTCTTT.